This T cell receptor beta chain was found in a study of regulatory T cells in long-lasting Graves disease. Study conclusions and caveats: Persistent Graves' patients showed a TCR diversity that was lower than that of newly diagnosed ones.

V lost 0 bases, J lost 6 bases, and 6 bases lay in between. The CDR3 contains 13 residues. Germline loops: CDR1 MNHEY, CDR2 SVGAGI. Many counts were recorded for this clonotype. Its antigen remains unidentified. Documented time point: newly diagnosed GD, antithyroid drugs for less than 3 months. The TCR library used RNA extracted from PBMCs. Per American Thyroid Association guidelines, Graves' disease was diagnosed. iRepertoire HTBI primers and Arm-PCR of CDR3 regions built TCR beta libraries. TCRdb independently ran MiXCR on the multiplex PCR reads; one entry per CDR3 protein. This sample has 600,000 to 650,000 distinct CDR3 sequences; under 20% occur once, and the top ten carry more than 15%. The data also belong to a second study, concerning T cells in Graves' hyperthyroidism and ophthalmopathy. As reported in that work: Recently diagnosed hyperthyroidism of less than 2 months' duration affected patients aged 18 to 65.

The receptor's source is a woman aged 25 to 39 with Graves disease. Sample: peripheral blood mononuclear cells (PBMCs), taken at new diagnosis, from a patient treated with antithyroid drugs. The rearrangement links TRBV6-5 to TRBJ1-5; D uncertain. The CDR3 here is CASSYSHVQPQHF. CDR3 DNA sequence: TGTGCCAGCAGTTACTCCCATGTTCAGCCCCAGCATTTT.